The source of this TCR beta chain is a study of OX40 agonist ivuxolimab in advanced cancers. Measured with immunoSEQ multiplex PCR; TCRdb has only the in-frame clones, and not every one. The sample holds 70,000 to 80,000 clones, about 85% seen once. The CDR3 has 13 residues. Between the trimmed V and J ends, which lost 0 bases and 1 base, there was a span of 4 bases. CDR1 is SGHRS and CDR2 is YFSETQ in the germline V gene. Excluded were patients having autoimmune disease history or systemic immunosuppression. V and J are TRBV5-1 and TRBJ1-1; D ambiguous. The source material was CD4+ or CD8+ T cells sorted from blood, sampled in a trial of the OX40 agonist ivuxolimab. The source of this sequence is an adult with an advanced solid tumor such as melanoma, head and neck, liver or kidney cancer. For the CDR3, the DNA is TGCGCCAGCAGCTTGGCCTGGAACACTGAAGCTTTCTTT. This codes for CASSLAWNTEAFF.